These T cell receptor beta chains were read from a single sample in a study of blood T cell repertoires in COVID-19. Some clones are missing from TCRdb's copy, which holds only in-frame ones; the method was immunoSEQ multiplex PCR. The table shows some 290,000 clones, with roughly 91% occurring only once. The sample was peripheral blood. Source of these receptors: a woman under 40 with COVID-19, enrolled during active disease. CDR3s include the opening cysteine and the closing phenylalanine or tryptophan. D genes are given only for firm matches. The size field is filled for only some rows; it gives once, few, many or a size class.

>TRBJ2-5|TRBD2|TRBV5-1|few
TGCGCCAGCAGCTTGACTAGCGGGGGGGTAGAGACCCAGTACTTC
CASSLTSGGVETQYF
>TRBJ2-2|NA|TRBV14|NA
TGTGCCAGCAGCCAATGGCAGGGCATTAGAACCGGGGAGCTGTTTTTT
CASSQWQGIRTGELFF
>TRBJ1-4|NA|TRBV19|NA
TGTGCCAACAAAGAAAAACTGTTTTTT
CANKEKLFF
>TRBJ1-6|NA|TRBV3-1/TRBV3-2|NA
TGTGCCAGCAGCCAAGAGTACGAGAGTAATTCACCCCTCCACTTT
CASSQEYESNSPLHF
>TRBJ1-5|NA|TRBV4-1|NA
TGCGCCAGCAGCCCAGTGAATAGCAATCAGCCCCAGCATTTT
CASSPVNSNQPQHF
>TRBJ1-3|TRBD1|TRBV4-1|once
TGCGCCAGCAGCTCCGGGACAGGGACTTATAGACCTATTGGAAACACCATATATTTT
CASSSGTGTYRPIGNTIYF
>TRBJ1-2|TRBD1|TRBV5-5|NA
TGTGCCAGCAGCCCCAGGGGGGCAAGAGGCTACACCTTC
CASSPRGARGYTF
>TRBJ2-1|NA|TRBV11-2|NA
TGTGCCAGCATCGCGGAATACAATGAGCAGTTCTTC
CASIAEYNEQFF
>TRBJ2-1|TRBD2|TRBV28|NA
TGTGCCAGCAGTTTAAGGCTAGCGGGGAGGTTTAGGAATGAGCAGTTCTTC
CASSLRLAGRFRNEQFF
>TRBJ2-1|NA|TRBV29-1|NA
TGCAGCGTTGCCGGACAGATCAATGAGCAGTTCTTC
CSVAGQINEQFF
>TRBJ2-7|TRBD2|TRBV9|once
TGTGCCAGCAGCCGAACTAGCGGGGGCCTCTTCTCCTACGAGCAGTACTTC
CASSRTSGGLFSYEQYF
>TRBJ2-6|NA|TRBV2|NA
TGTGCCAGCAGCCCCACCCGGGGGAGCGGTGGGGCCAACGTCCTGACTTTC
CASSPTRGSGGANVLTF
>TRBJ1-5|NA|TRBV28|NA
TGTGCCATTAGGCCCGCGGTGAGCAATCAGCCCCAGCATTTT
CAIRPAVSNQPQHF
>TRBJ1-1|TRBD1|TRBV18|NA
TGTGCCAGCTCACCCTCCGCCGGGACAGGGAACACTGAAGCTTTCTTT
CASSPSAGTGNTEAFF
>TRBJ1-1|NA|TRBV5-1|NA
TGCGCCAGCAGCCTTACAGGCGTCAGCACTGAAGCTTTCTTT
CASSLTGVSTEAFF
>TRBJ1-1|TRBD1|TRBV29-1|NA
TGCAGCGTTTCACAGGGGACTGGGGAGCCTGAAGCTTTCTTT
CSVSQGTGEPEAFF
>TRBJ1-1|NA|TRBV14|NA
TGTGCCAGCAGCCAAGTAATATGGCGGCCGCCAGCTGAAGCTTTCTTT
CASSQVIWRPPAEAFF
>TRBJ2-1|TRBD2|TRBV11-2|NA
TGTGCCAGCAGACCGAGCGGGGGGATTATCAATGAGCAGTTCTTC
CASRPSGGIINEQFF
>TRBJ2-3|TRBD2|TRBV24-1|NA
TGTGCCACCAGTGCCCGTAGCGGGGTCACAGATACGCAGTATTTT
CATSARSGVTDTQYF
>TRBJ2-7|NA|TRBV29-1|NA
TGCAGCGTTTCGGGTCAGAATAACTACGAGCAGTACTTC
CSVSGQNNYEQYF
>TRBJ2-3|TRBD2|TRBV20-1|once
TGCAGTGCACGCGGGGGATCTACGCAGTATTTT
CSARGGSTQYF
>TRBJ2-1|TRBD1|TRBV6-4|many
TGTGCCAGCAGTGACTCCGTGGGACAGGGGGCCGGTGAGCAGTTCTTC
CASSDSVGQGAGEQFF
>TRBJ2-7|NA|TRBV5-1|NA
TGCGCCAGCAGCTCATCAGGGCAAACAAGCTACGAGCAGTACTTC
CASSSSGQTSYEQYF
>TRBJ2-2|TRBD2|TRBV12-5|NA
TGTGCTAGTGGTTTGGTGGGACTAGCGGCGAACACCGGGGAGCTGTTTTTT
CASGLVGLAANTGELFF
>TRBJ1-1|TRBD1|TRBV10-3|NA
TGTGCCATCAGTGGACAGGGATCGGGCACTGAAGCTTTCTTT
CAISGQGSGTEAFF
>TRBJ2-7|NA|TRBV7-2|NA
TGTGCCAGCAGCTTAATCCCAGGGACATTACAGGCCTACGAGCAGTACTTC
CASSLIPGTLQAYEQYF
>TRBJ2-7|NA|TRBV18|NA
TGTGCCAGCTCGGCAGGAAGCTCCTACGAGCAGTACTTC
CASSAGSSYEQYF
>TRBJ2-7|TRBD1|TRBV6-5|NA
TGTGCCAGCAGTTTCGGACAGGCCCCTCCCTACGAGCAGTACTTC
CASSFGQAPPYEQYF
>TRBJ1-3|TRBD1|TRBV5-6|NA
TGTGCCAGCAGCTTGTATATTCTGAGACAGGGTGGAAACACCATATATTTT
CASSLYILRQGGNTIYF
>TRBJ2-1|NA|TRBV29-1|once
TGCAGCGTTCTCCAGGGGGGAAATGAGCAGTTCTTC
CSVLQGGNEQFF
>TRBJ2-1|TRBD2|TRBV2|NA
TGTGCCAGCAGATGGGGGGGATCCTCCTACAATGAGCAGTTCTTC
CASRWGGSSYNEQFF
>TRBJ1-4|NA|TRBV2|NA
TGTGCCAGCAGGGAGGGAGCTCCTAATGAAAAACTGTTTTTT
CASREGAPNEKLFF
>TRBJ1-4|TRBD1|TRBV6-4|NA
TGTGCCAGGAAAGACAGGGGAGATGAAAAACTGTTTTTT
CARKDRGDEKLFF
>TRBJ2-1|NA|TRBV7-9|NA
TGTGCCAGCAGCTTAGTGACAGAGGAGCCCCATGAGCAGTTCTTC
CASSLVTEEPHEQFF
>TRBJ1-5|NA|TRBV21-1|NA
TGTGCCAGCAGCAAATCTGCAGGATTCGATCAGCCCCAGCATTTT
CASSKSAGFDQPQHF
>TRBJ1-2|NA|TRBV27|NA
TGTGCCAGCAGTTTTGGGGAGGACTATGGCTACACCTTC
CASSFGEDYGYTF
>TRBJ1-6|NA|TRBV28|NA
TGTGCCAGCAGTCAACCCGGCGACATTTCACCCCTCCACTTT
CASSQPGDISPLHF